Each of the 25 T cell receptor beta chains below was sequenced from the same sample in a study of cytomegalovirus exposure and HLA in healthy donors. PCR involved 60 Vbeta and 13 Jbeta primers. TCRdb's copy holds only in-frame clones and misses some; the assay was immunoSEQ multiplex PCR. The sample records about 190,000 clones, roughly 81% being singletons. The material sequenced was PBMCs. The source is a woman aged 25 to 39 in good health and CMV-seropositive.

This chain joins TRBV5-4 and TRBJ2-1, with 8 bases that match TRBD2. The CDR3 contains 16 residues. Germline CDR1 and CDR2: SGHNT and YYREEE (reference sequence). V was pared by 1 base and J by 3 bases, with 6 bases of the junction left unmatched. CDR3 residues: CASSLTGTSSYNEQFF. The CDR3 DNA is TGTGCCAGCAGCTTGACCGGGACTAGTAGCTACAATGAGCAGTTCTTC.

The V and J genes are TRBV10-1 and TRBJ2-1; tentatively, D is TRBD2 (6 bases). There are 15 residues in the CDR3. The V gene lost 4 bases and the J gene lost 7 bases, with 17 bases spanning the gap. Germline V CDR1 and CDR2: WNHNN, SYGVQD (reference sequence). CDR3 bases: TGCGCCAGCAGTGGAGGCGGCAGCGCGGGGAATGAGCAGTTCTTC. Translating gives CASSGGGSAGNEQFF.

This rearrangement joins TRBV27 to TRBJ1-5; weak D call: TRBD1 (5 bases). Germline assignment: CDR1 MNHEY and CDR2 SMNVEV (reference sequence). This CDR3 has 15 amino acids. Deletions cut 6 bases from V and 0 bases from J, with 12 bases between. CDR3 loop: CASRTEGDSNQPQHF. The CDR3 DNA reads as TGTGCCAGCAGGACCGAAGGGGATAGCAATCAGCCCCAGCATTTT.

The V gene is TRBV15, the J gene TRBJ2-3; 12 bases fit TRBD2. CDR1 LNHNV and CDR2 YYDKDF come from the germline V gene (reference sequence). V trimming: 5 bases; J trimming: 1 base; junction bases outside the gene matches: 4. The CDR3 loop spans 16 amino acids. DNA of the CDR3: TGTGCCACCAGCCCCCGACTAGCGGGGGGCACAGATACGCAGTATTTT. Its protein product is CATSPRLAGGTDTQYF.

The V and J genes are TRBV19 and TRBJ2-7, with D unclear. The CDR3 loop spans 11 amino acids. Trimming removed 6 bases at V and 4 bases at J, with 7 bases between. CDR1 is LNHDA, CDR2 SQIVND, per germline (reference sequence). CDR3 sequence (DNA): TGTGCCAGTAGGGTCGGGTACGAGCAGTACTTC. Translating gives CASRVGYEQYF.

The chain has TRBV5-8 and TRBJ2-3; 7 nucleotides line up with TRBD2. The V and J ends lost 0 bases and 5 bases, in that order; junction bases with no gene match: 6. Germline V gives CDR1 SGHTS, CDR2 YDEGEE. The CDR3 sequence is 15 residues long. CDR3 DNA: TGTGCCAGCAGCTTGGGAGGAGCGGGAAGAGATACGCAGTATTTT. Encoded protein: CASSLGGAGRDTQYF.

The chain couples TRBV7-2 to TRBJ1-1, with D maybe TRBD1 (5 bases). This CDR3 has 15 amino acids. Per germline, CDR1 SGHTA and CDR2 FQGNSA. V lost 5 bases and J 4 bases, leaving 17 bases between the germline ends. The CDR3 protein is CASSLGRGRGTEAFF. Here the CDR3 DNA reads TGTGCCAGCAGCCTGGGGAGGGGACGGGGCACTGAAGCTTTCTTT.

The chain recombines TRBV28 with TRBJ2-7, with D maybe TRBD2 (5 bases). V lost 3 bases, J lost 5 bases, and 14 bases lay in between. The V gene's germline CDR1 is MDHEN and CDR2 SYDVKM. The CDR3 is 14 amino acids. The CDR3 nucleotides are TGTGCCAGCAGTTTCCGTCTAGCTAGGAACGAGCAGTACTTC. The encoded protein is CASSFRLARNEQYF.

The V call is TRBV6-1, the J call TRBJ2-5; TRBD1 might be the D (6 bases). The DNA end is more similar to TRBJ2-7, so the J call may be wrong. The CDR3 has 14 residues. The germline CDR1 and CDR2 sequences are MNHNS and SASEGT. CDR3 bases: TGTGCCAGCGAAAAGGGGGACCAAATTTACGAGCAGTACTTC. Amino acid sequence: CASEKGDQIYEQYF.

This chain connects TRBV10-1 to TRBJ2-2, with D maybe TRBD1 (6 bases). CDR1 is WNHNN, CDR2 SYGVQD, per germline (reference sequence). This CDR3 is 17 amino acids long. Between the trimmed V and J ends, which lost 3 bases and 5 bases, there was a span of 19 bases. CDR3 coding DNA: TGCGCCAGCAGTGAAACGGCAGAGGGGGAGTCTACCGGGGAGCTGTTTTTT. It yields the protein CASSETAEGESTGELFF.

The CDR3 is CASSLGAAYNEQFF. In nucleotides, the CDR3 is TGCGCCAGCAGCTTGGGGGCAGCCTACAATGAGCAGTTCTTC. The rearrangement joins TRBV5-1 to TRBJ2-1; D remains unclear. The CDR3 is made up of 14 amino acids. V gave up 0 bases and J gave up 2 bases, with 6 bases separating them. Germline CDR1 is SGHRS and CDR2 is YFSETQ. Looking up the rest from reference TRBV5-1 and TRBJ2-1 gives the full variable domain: KAGVTQTPRYLIKTRGQQVTLSCSPISGHRSVSWYQQTPGQGLQFLFEYFSETQRNKGNFPGRFSGRQFSNSRSEMNVSTLELGDSALYLCASSLGAAYNEQFFGPGTRLTVL.

For the CDR3, the DNA is TGTGCCAGCACTCCGACAGGGGATAGCAATCAGCCCCAGCATTTT. It translates to CASTPTGDSNQPQHF. The chain has TRBV25-1 and TRBJ1-5; 8 positions agree with TRBD1. V gave up 7 bases and J gave up 0 bases; unmatched junction bases: 5. The CDR3 totals 15 residues. Per the germline V gene, CDR1 is MGHDK and CDR2 is SYGVNS.

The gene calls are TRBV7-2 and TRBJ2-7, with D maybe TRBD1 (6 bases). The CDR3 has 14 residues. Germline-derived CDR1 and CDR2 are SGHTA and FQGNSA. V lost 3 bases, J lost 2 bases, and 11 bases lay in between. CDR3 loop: CASSFGTLAYEQYF. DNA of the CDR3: TGTGCCAGCAGCTTTGGGACACTAGCCTACGAGCAGTACTTC.

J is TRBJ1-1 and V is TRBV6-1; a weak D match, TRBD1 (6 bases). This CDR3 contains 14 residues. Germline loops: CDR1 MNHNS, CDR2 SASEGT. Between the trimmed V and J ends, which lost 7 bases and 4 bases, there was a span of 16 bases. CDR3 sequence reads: CASKGGGRPTEAFF. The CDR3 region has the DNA TGTGCCAGCAAGGGAGGGGGGCGTCCCACTGAAGCTTTCTTT.

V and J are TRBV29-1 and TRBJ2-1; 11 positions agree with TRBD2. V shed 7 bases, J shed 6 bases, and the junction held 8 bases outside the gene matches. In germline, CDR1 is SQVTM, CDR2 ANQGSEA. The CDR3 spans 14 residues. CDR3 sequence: CSAFRLAGGNEQFF. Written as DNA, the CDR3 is TGCAGCGCATTCCGGCTAGCGGGAGGCAATGAGCAGTTCTTC.

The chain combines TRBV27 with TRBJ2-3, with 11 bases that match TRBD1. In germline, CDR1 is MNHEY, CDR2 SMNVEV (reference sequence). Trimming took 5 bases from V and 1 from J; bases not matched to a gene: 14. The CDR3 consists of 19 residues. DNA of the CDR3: TGTGCCAGCAGTCGTCGGGGACAGGGGGTTTCTAGGGGCACAGATACGCAGTATTTT. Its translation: CASSRRGQGVSRGTDTQYF.

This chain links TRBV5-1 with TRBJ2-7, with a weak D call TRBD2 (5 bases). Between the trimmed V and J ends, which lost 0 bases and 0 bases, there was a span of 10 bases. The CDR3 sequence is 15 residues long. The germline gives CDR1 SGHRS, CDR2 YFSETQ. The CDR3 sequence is CASSLGGAISYEQYF. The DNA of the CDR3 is TGCGCCAGCAGCTTGGGGGGAGCAATCTCCTACGAGCAGTACTTC.

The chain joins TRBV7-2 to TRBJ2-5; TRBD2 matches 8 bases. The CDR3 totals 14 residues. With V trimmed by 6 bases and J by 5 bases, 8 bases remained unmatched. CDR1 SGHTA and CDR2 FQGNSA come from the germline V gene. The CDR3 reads CASRRTSQGETQYF. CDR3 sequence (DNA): TGTGCCAGCAGGCGGACTAGCCAGGGGGAGACCCAGTACTTC.

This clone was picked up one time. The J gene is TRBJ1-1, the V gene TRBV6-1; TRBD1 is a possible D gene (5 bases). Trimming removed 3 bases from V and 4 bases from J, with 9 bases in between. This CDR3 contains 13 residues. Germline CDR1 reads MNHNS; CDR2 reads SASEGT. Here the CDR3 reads CASSDRGGTEAFF. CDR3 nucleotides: TGTGCCAGCAGTGATCGCGGGGGCACTGAAGCTTTCTTT.

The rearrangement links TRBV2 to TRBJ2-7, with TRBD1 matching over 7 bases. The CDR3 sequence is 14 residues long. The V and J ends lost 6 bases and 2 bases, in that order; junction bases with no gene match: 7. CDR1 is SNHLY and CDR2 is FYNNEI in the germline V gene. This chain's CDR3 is CASRPQQGTYEQYF. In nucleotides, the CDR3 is TGTGCCAGCAGGCCCCAACAGGGGACCTACGAGCAGTACTTC.

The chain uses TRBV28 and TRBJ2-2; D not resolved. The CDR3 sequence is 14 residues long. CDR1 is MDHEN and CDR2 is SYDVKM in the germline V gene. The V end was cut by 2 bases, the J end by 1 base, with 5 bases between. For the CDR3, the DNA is TGTGCCAGCAGTTTAACAGTGAACACCGGGGAGCTGTTTTTT. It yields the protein CASSLTVNTGELFF.

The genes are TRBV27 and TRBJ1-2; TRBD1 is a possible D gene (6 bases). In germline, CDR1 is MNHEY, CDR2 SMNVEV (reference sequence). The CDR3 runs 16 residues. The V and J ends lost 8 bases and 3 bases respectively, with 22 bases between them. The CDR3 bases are TGTGCCAGCTCACCTTCAGAGGGGGAATCCGACTATGGCTACACCTTC. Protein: CASSPSEGESDYGYTF.

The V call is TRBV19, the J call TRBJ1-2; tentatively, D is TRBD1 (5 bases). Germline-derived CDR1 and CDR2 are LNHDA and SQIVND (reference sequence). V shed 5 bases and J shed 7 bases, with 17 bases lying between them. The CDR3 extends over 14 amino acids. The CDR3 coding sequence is TGTGCCAGTAGTCCCCTGGGGACTAAAGCTGGCTACACCTTC. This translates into CASSPLGTKAGYTF.

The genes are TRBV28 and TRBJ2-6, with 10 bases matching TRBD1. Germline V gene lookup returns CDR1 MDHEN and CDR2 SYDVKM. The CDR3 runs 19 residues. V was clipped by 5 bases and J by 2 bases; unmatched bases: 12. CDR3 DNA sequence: TGTGCCAGCAGTCCCGGGTGGGACAGGGGATCCCCTGGGGCCAACGTCCTGACTTTC. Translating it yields CASSPGWDRGSPGANVLTF.

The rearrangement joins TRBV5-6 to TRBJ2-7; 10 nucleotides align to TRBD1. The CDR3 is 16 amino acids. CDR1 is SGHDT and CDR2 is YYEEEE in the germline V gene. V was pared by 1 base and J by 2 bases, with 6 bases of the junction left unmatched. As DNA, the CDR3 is TGTGCCAGCAGCTTGATGCTCGGACAGGGGGCCTACGAGCAGTACTTC. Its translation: CASSLMLGQGAYEQYF.